The 9 T cell receptor beta chains presented below share a single source sample, sequenced in a study of blood T cell repertoires in COVID-19. Assay: immunoSEQ multiplex PCR; the TCRdb copy retains only in-frame clones and omits some. Seen here are a few hundred thousand clones, around 92% observed once, and the top ten hold roughly 2.9%. The sample taken for sequencing was PBMCs or T cells enriched from blood (not recorded which). The receptors originated from a woman between 45 and 65 years old who had been exposed to COVID-19.

The chain couples TRBV19 to TRBJ1-5; 10 bases are shared with TRBD1. The V gene end was trimmed by 1 base and the J gene end by 0 bases; junction bases not matched to a gene: 6. CDR3 length equals 18 residues. Germline assignment: CDR1 LNHDA and CDR2 SQIVND (reference sequence). Written as DNA, the CDR3 is TGTGCCAGTAGTATAGCCGGGACAGGGGTTACTAGCAATCAGCCCCAGCATTTT. Translating gives CASSIAGTGVTSNQPQHF.

Notes on this clone: Other DNA sequences from this sample encode an identical CDR3 as well. This rearrangement joins TRBV7-2 to TRBJ1-2; a weak D match, TRBD1 (6 bases). Germline CDR1 and CDR2: SGHTA and FQGNSA. V was cut by 3 bases and J by 4 bases, with 12 bases left in between. CDR3 length: 14 residues. The CDR3 DNA reads TGTGCCAGCAGCTTGGGGGGGCAAAGCTATGGCTACACCTTC. It yields the protein CASSLGGQSYGYTF.

The chain has TRBV28 and TRBJ2-1; no clear D. The CDR3 loop spans 13 amino acids. V lost 5 bases, J lost 7 bases, and 12 bases lay in between. The germline gives CDR1 MDHEN, CDR2 SYDVKM. This CDR3 reads CASSPAGRNEQFF. The CDR3 DNA sequence: TGTGCCAGCAGTCCGGCAGGTCGTAATGAGCAGTTCTTC.

This clone was recorded at least ten times. The chain uses TRBV10-1 and TRBJ1-1; TRBD1 agrees at 8 bases. The V gene's germline CDR1 is WNHNN and CDR2 SYGVQD (reference sequence). The CDR3 spans 14 residues. Losses at the gene ends were 9 bases for V and 1 base for J; bases not matched to a gene: 7. The CDR3 loop reads CASSLDRGNTEAFF. The CDR3 DNA is TGCGCCAGTTCTCTTGACAGGGGGAACACTGAAGCTTTCTTT.

The rearrangement uses TRBV7-9 and TRBJ2-2; unclear D gene. The CDR3 consists of 15 residues. The V and J ends lost 5 bases and 2 bases respectively, with 12 bases between them. CDR1 SEHNR and CDR2 FQNEAQ come from the germline V gene (reference sequence). This CDR3 reads CASSSLSRNTGELFF. DNA of the CDR3: TGTGCCAGCAGCAGTTTGAGCCGAAACACCGGGGAGCTGTTTTTT.

The gene calls are TRBV6-1 and TRBJ1-3; D gene unclear. Germline CDR1 is MNHNS and CDR2 is SASEGT. There are 11 residues in the CDR3. V lost 2 bases and J 8 bases, leaving 4 bases between the germline ends. The DNA of the CDR3 is TGTGCCAGCAGTGAACAGGACACCATATATTTT. Residues: CASSEQDTIYF.

Only one count was recorded for this clone. V gene TRBV19 combines with J gene TRBJ2-1, with a weak D call TRBD1 (7 bases). The germline CDR1 and CDR2 sequences are LNHDA and SQIVND (reference sequence). The CDR3 extends over 17 amino acids. V dropped 6 bases and J dropped 12 bases, with 30 bases sitting between them. The CDR3 spells CASRRKQGPFSQGGQFF. In DNA, the CDR3 is TGTGCCAGTAGGAGGAAACAGGGGCCCTTCTCCCAGGGGGGGCAGTTCTTC.

The V gene is TRBV30, the J gene TRBJ1-5, with 8 bases that match TRBD1. CDR3 length: 16 residues. Germline-derived CDR1 and CDR2 are GTSNPN and SVGIG (reference sequence). The junction had 10 bases not matched to a gene; V was cut back by 3 bases and J by 3 bases. The DNA of the CDR3 is TGTGCCTGGAGCGCCGTCGGGACAGGACCCAATCAGCCCCAGCATTTT. Its translation is CAWSAVGTGPNQPQHF. The full variable domain, rest sourced from reference TRBV30 and TRBJ1-5, is SQTIHQWPATLVQPVGSPLSLECTVEGTSNPNLYWYRQAAGRGLQLLFYSVGIGQISSEVPQNLSASRPQDRQFILSSKKLLLSDSGFYLCAWSAVGTGPNQPQHFGDGTRLSIL.

The chain uses TRBV5-4 and TRBJ2-1, with TRBD1 matching 10 bases. The trim removed 2 bases at V and 4 bases at J, leaving 3 bases unmatched. In germline, CDR1 is SGHNT, CDR2 YYREEE (reference sequence). CDR3 length: 15 amino acids. The CDR3 loop reads CASSFPGQGYNEQFF. The CDR3, as DNA: TGTGCCAGCAGCTTCCCGGGACAGGGGTACAATGAGCAGTTCTTC.